The TCR beta chain described here comes from a study of blood T cell repertoires in COVID-19. Study-level background: The origin of the acute and convalescent COVID-19 samples was the United States, Italy and Spain. Sources were T cells, B-cell-depleted T cells, or PBMCs; the material itself was cDNA or gDNA.

Followed over time, Seattle patients had been enrolled while infection was active. Per the original data handling: It was from reference gene primer amplification that nucleated cell counts were estimated. Produced via immunoSEQ multiplex PCR; TCRdb's table is partial and in-frame only. That table supplies the V and J calls and clone size; D and trimming were determined from the DNA. This table has 150,000 to 200,000 clones, roughly 80% appearing once. The CDR3 covers 13 residues. Germline CDR1 and CDR2: SEHNR and FQNEAQ (reference sequence). Trimming at V came to 7 bases and at J to 8 bases, leaving 6 bases not matched to a gene. This clone was picked up one time.

Sequenced: peripheral blood. The chain is built from TRBV7-9 and TRBJ2-1, with TRBD2 identical over 9 bases. The sequence derives from a man in his 60s with COVID-19, enrolled during active disease. CDR3 DNA: TGTGCCAGCACGGATAGCGGGAGAGATGAGCAGTTCTTC. Its protein product is CASTDSGRDEQFF.